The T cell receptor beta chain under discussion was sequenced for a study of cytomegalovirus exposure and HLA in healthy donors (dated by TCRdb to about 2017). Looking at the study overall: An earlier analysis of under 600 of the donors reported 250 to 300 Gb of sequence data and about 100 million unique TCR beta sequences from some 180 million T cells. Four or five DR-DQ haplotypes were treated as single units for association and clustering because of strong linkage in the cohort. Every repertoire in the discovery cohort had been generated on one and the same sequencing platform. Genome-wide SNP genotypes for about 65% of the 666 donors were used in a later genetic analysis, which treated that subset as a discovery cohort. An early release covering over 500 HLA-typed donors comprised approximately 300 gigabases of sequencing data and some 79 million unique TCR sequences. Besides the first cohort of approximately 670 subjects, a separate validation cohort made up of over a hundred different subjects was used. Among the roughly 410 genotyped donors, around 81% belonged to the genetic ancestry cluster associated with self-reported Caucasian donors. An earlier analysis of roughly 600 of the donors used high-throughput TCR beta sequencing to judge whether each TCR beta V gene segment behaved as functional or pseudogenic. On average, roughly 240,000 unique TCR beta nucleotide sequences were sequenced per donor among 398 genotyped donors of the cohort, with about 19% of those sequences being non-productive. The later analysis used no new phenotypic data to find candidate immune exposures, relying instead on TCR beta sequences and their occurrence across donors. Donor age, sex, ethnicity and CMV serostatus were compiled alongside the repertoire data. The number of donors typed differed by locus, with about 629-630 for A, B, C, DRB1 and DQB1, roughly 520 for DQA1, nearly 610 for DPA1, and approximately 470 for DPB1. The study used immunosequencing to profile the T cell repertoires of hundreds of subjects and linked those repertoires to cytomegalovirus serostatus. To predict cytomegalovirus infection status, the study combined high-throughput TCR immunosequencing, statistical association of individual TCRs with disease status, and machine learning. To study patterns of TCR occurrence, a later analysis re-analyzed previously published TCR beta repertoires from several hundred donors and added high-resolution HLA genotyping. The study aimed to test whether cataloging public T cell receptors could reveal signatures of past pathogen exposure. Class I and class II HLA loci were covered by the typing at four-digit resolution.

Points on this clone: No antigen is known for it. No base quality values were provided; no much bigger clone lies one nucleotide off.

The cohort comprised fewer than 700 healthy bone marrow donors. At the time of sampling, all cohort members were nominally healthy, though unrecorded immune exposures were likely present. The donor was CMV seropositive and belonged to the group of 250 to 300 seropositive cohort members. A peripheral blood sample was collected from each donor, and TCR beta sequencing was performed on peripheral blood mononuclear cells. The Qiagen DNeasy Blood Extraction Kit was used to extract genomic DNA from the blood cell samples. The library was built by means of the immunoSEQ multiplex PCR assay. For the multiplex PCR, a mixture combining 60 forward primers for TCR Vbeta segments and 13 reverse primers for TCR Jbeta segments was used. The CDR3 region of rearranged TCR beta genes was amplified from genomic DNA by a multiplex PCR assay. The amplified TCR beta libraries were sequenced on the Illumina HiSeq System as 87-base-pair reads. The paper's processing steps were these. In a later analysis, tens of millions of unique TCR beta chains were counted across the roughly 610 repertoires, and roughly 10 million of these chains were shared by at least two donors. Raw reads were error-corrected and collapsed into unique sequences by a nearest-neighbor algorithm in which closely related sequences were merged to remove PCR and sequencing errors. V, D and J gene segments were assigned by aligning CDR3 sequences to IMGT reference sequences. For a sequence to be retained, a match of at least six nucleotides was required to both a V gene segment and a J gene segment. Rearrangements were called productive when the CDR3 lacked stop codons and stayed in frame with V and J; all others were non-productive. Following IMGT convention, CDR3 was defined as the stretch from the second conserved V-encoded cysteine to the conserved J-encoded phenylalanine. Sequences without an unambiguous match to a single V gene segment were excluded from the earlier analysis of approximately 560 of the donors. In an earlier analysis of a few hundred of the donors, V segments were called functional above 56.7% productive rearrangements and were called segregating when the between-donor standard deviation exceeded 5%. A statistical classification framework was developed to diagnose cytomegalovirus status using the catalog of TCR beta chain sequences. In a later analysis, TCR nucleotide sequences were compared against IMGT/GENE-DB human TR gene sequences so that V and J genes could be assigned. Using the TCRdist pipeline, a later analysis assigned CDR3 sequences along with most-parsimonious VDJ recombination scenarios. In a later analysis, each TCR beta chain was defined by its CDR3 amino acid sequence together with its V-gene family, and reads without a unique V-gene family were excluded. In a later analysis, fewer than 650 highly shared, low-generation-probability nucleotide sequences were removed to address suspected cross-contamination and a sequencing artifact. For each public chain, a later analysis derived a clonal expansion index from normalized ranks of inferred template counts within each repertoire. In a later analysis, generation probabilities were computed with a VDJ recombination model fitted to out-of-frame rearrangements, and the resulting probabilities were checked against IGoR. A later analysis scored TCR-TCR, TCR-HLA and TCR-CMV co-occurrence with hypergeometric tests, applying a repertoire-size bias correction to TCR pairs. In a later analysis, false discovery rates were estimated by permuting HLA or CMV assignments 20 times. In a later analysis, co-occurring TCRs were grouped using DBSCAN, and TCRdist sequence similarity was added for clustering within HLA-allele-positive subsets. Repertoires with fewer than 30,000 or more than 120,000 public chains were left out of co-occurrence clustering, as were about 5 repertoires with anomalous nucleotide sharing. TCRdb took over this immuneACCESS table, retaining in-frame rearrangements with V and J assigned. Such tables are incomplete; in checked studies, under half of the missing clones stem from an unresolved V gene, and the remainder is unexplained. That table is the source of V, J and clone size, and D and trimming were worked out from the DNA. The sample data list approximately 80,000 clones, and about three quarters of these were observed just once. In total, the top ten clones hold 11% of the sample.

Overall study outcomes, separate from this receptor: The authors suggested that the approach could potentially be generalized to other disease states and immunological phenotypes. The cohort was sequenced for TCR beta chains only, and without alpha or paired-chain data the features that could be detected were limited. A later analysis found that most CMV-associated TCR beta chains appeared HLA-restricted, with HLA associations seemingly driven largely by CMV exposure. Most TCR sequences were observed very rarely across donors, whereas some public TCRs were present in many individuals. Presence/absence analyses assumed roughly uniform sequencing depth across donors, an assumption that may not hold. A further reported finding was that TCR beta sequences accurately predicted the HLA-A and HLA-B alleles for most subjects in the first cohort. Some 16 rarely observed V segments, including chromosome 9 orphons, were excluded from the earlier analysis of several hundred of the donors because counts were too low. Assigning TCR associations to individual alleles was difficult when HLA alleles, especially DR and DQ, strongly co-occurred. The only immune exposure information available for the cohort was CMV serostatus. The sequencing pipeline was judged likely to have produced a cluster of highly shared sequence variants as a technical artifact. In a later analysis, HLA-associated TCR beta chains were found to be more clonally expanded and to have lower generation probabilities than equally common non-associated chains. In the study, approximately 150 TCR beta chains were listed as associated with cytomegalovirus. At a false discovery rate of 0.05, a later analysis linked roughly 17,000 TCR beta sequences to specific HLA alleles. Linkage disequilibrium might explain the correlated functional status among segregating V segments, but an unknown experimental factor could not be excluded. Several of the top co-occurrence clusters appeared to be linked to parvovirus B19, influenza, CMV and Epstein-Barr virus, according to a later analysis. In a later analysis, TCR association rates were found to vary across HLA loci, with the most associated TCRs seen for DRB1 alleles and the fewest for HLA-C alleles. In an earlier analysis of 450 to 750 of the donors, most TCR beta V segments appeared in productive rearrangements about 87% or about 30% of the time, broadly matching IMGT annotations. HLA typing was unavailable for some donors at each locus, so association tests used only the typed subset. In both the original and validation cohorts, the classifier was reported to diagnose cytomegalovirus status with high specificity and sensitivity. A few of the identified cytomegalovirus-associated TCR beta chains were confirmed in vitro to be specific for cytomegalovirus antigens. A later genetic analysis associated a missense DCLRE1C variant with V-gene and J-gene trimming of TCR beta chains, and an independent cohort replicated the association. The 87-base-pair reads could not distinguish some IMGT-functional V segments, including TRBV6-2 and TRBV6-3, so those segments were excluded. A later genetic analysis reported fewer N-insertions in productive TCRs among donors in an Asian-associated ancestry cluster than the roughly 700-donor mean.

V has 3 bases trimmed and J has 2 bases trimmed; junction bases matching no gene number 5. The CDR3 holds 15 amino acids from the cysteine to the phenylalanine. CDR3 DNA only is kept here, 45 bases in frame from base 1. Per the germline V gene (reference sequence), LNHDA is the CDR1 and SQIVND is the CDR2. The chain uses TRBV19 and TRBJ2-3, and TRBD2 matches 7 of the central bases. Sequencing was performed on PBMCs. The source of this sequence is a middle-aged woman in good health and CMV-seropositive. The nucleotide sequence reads TGTGCCAGTAGTATCTCGGGGGGACCCACAGATACGCAGTATTTT. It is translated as CASSISGGPTDTQYF.